Included here is one T cell receptor (beta chain) sequence, with context. The V gene's germline CDR1 is SGDLS and CDR2 YYNGEE. The CDR3 is 15 amino acids. V shed 3 bases and J 1 base; nucleotides not matched to a gene: 5. Authors' processing steps: It was from reference gene primer amplification that nucleated cell counts were estimated. The protocol was immunoSEQ multiplex PCR, while the TCRdb copy is restricted to in-frame clones and leaves out a portion. V, J and clone size were drawn from that table, and D and trimming were deduced from the DNA. Among approximately 210,000 clones, 80% to 90% were seen once, and the ten largest hold roughly 7.6%. This sample is drawn from a study of blood T cell repertoires in COVID-19. Study summary: The samples span acute and convalescent COVID-19 from the United States, Italy and Spain. In each case, the material was cDNA or gDNA derived from T cells, B-cell-depleted T cells, or PBMCs.

This TCR was sampled from a woman aged 50 to 65 with active or convalescent COVID-19. This chain connects TRBV9 to TRBJ1-1, with 8 bases lining up with TRBD1. The sequenced material came from peripheral blood. The CDR3 here is CASSAQGAANTEAFF. DNA of the CDR3: TGTGCCAGCAGCGCCCAGGGGGCTGCGAACACTGAAGCTTTCTTT.